What follows are 17 T cell receptor beta chains derived from one specimen sequenced in a study of metastatic and nonmetastatic thyroid tumors. TCRdb re-called the PCR reads with MiXCR. Of about 25,000 clones in the sample, 20% were seen once. Thyroid surgery was performed in patients who had received no treatment beforehand. Material for sequencing was adjacent normal tissue. All receptors derive from a female donor with papillary thyroid cancer or a benign thyroid nodule (not recorded which). Some clones in this sample may be carry-over from other donors' samples.

The sample holds a few counts of this clone. The J gene is TRBJ1-5, the V gene TRBV6-2 or TRBV6-3; D not resolved. The V gene lost 2 bases and the J gene lost 2 bases, with 16 bases spanning the gap. In germline, CDR1 is MNHEY, CDR2 SVGEGT. The CDR3 loop spans 17 amino acids. Here the CDR3 DNA reads TGTGCCAGCAGTTACGGAAGCGGGGAGTTCGGCAATCAGCCCCAGCATTTT. It specifies CASSYGSGEFGNQPQHF.

This clone was counted ten times or more. The chain's CDR3 is CASSSPSRANYNEQFF. The CDR3 region has the DNA TGTGCCAGCAGCTCCCCAAGCAGGGCGAACTACAATGAGCAGTTCTTC. J is TRBJ2-1 and V is TRBV13; D possibly corresponds to TRBD1 (5 bases). Trimming pared 4 bases from V and 3 bases from J, leaving 16 bases between. CDR1 and CDR2 from the germline V gene are PRHDT and FYEKMQ (reference sequence). The CDR3 contains 16 residues.

The chain is built from TRBV5-1 and TRBJ2-7, with TRBD2 matching 9 bases. In germline, CDR1 is SGHRS, CDR2 YFSETQ. The CDR3 runs 16 residues. V shed 2 bases, J shed 5 bases, and the junction held 11 bases outside the gene matches. This chain's CDR3 is CASSFSRGSGSDEQYF. CDR3 DNA: TGCGCCAGCAGCTTTTCCAGAGGTAGCGGGAGCGACGAGCAGTACTTC. Supplemented by reference TRBV5-1 and TRBJ2-7, the full variable domain reads KAGVTQTPRYLIKTRGQQVTLSCSPISGHRSVSWYQQTPGQGLQFLFEYFSETQRNKGNFPGRFSGRQFSNSRSEMNVSTLELGDSALYLCASSFSRGSGSDEQYFGPGTRLTVT.

This clone came up a few times. A read error may account for a junction end that differs from germline. The chain carries TRBV27 and TRBJ2-5, with unresolved D. Germline V gives CDR1 MNHEY, CDR2 SMNVEV (reference sequence). The CDR3 spans 14 residues. The CDR3 loop is CASSPVQVAEAQYF. As DNA, the CDR3 is TGTGCCAGCAGTCCGGTTCAGGTCGCAGAGGCCCAGTACTTC.

At least ten counts were recorded for this clone. The rearrangement links TRBV20-1 to TRBJ2-1, with 10 bases identical to TRBD2. The CDR3 contains 15 residues. Germline V gene data show CDR1 as DFQATT and CDR2 as SNEGSKA (reference sequence). The V segment lost 3 bases and the J segment 7 bases; nucleotides outside the gene matches: 9. This chain's CDR3 is CSASLSSGSRNEQFF. The CDR3 region has the DNA TGCAGTGCTAGTCTGTCTAGCGGGAGTCGGAATGAGCAGTTCTTC.

This clone is categorized as medium-sized (0.01 to 0.1%). The chain carries TRBV27 and TRBJ2-7; 7 bases fit TRBD1. Trimming removed 5 bases from V and 5 bases from J; junction bases left unmatched: 6. The CDR3 totals 13 residues. Germline loops: CDR1 MNHEY, CDR2 SMNVEV (reference sequence). CDR3 nucleotides: TGTGCCAGCAGTCACAGGGGTGACGACGAGCAGTACTTC. The encoded protein is CASSHRGDDEQYF.

This clone is classed as medium-sized. V gene TRBV14 combines with J gene TRBJ2-3; a weak D match, TRBD2 (7 bases). This CDR3 is 15 amino acids long. Trimming stripped 2 bases from V and 2 bases from J, with 11 bases between. Germline V gene sequence: CDR1 SGHDN, CDR2 FVKESK. The CDR3 DNA follows: TGTGCCAGCAGCCAAAGGGGGGGGCACACAGATACGCAGTATTTT. Translating gives CASSQRGGHTDTQYF.

This clone was recorded at least ten times. The chain has TRBV15 and TRBJ2-2; no definite D call. Trimming stripped 1 base from V and 4 bases from J, with 7 bases between. The CDR3 is 14 residues long. CDR1 is LNHNV, CDR2 YYDKDF, per germline (reference sequence). DNA of the CDR3: TGTGCCACCAGCAGAGTCGACGGCACCGGGGAGCTGTTTTTT. Encoded protein: CATSRVDGTGELFF.

At least ten counts were recorded for this clone. This chain joins TRBV4-3 and TRBJ1-1; D unresolved. There are 13 residues in the CDR3. V was shortened by 1 base and J by 1 base, with 4 bases between the two germline ends. Per germline, CDR1 LGHNA and CDR2 YSLEER. CDR3: CASSQGENTEAFF. The CDR3 DNA follows: TGCGCCAGCAGCCAAGGGGAGAACACTGAAGCTTTCTTT.

Within the sample, this clone is medium-sized (0.01 to 0.1%). The gene calls are TRBV20-1 and TRBJ2-3, with TRBD2 matching 15 bases. Germline-derived CDR1 and CDR2 are DFQATT and SNEGSKA (reference sequence). The CDR3 covers 15 residues. V lost 2 bases, J lost 6 bases, and 3 bases stayed unmatched. This chain's CDR3 is CSARYGTSGRDTQYF. The CDR3 region has the DNA TGCAGTGCTAGATACGGGACTAGCGGGAGGGATACGCAGTATTTT.

This clone has at least ten counts. Different DNA sequences within this sample yield the same CDR3. The CDR3 sequence: CASSLNLAGGTDTQYF. The CDR3 DNA reads TGTGCCAGCAGCCTAAATCTAGCGGGGGGTACAGATACGCAGTATTTT. This chain connects TRBV11-3 to TRBJ2-3; TRBD2 aligns across 11 bases. This CDR3 region has 16 residues. Germline CDR1 SGHNT, CDR2 YENEEA. J lost 3 bases, V lost 5 bases, and 7 bases had no gene match.

In this sample, this clone turned up many times. This rearrangement joins TRBV19 to TRBJ2-2; TRBD2 agrees at 7 bases. Germline CDR1 and CDR2: LNHDA and SQIVND (reference sequence). The CDR3 consists of 15 residues. The ends lost 4 bases at V and 4 bases at J; junction bases unmatched: 6. CDR3 region: CASSKGGPFTGELFF. The CDR3 DNA sequence: TGTGCCAGTAGTAAGGGAGGGCCTTTCACCGGGGAGCTGTTTTTT.

This clone was recorded at least ten times. V and J are TRBV3-1 and TRBJ1-6, with 8 bases fitting TRBD1. Germline loops: CDR1 LGHDT, CDR2 YNNKEL (reference sequence). The CDR3 loop spans 15 amino acids. Trimming at V came to 3 bases and at J to 8 bases, leaving 6 bases not matched to a gene. In nucleotides, the CDR3 is TGTGCCAGCAGCCACCCCGGGACAGGCGATTCACCCCTCCACTTT. Translation: CASSHPGTGDSPLHF.

This clone is medium-sized. The CDR3: CASSLGTVVDEQYF. CDR3 coding DNA: TGTGCCAGCAGTTTAGGGACAGTTGTTGACGAGCAGTACTTC. This chain connects TRBV28 to TRBJ2-7; 7 positions agree with TRBD1. CDR1 is MDHEN, CDR2 SYDVKM, per germline. The CDR3 is 14 amino acids. V lost 2 bases, J lost 5 bases, and 6 bases stayed unmatched.

The rearrangement joins TRBV9 to TRBJ1-2; 8 bases match TRBD1. The CDR3 sequence is 16 residues long. The V segment lost 0 bases and the J segment 0 bases; nucleotides outside the gene matches: 4. In germline, CDR1 is SGDLS, CDR2 YYNGEE. The DNA for the CDR3 is TGTGCCAGCAGCGTAGGTCCAGGGGGCCCTAACTATGGCTACACCTTC. It yields the protein CASSVGPGGPNYGYTF.

At least ten counts were recorded for this clone. The chain uses TRBV20-1 and TRBJ1-5; 11 bases agree with TRBD1. Germline V gene lookup returns CDR1 DFQATT and CDR2 SNEGSKA (reference sequence). This CDR3 has 17 amino acids. Trimming at V came to 1 base and at J to 7 bases, leaving 12 bases not matched to a gene. The CDR3 bases are TGCAGTGCTAGAGGGGGGACAGGGGGAGCCGGCGGCCAGCCCCAGCATTTT. It translates to CSARGGTGGAGGQPQHF.

This chain connects TRBV20-1 to TRBJ2-3; TRBD2 agrees at 7 bases. V trimming: 4 bases; J trimming: 2 bases; junction bases outside the gene matches: 6. Germline V gene lookup returns CDR1 DFQATT and CDR2 SNEGSKA (reference sequence). This CDR3 has 14 amino acids. CDR3 residues: CSAILREITDTQYF. The CDR3 region has the DNA TGCAGTGCTATATTGCGGGAGATCACAGATACGCAGTATTTT.